The source of this T cell receptor (beta chain) is a study of control samples from healthy donors and cancer patients. Repertoires were generated with immunoSEQ multiplex PCR, while TCRdb's copy carries only in-frame clones and drops some. The profile shows more than 110,000 clones, 70% to 90% of them singletons. The CDR3 has 17 residues. Trimming took 5 bases from V and 7 from J; bases not matched to a gene: 11. Per germline, CDR1 SGHRS and CDR2 YFSETQ. What was sequenced was blood. V gene TRBV5-1 combines with J gene TRBJ2-1; 14 positions match TRBD2. The sequence was obtained from a woman in her thirties in good health. The CDR3 nucleotides read TGCGCCAGCAGACAAATGGGGACTAGCGGGAGTAGGAATGAGCAGTTCTTC. It is translated as CASRQMGTSGSRNEQFF.